This TCR beta chain was retrieved from a study of OX40 agonist ivuxolimab in advanced cancers. Study-wide results and caveats: Low normalized T-cell clonal expansion was additionally recorded for some nonresponders.

On this clone: Its antigen is not identified.

The V segment lost 1 base and the J segment 0 bases; nucleotides outside the gene matches: 9. The germline CDR1 and CDR2 sequences are SGHNT and YYREEE (reference sequence). The CDR3 runs 17 residues. This table comes from immunoSEQ multiplex PCR, and its TCRdb copy is limited to in-frame clones, with some not included. The sample yields around 80,000 clones, more than 75% seen once. The sequence was obtained from an adult with an advanced solid tumor such as melanoma, head and neck, liver or kidney cancer. Sample: CD4+ or CD8+ T cells sorted from blood, taken in a trial of the OX40 agonist ivuxolimab. The chain joins TRBV5-4 to TRBJ2-5, with TRBD1 matching 7 bases. This CDR3 reads CASSLPETGWDQETQYF. The CDR3 DNA reads TGTGCCAGCAGCTTGCCCGAGACAGGGTGGGACCAAGAGACCCAGTACTTC.